The present entry profiles one TCR beta chain with its context. In the original workflow: From reference gene primer amplification, estimates of nucleated cell counts were derived. Assay: immunoSEQ multiplex PCR; the TCRdb copy retains only in-frame clones and omits some. V, J and clone size are those of that table, while D and trimming were read from the DNA. The table includes 110,000 or so clones, approximately 85% detected once. Enrolment of Seattle patients took place during active infection, and they were followed longitudinally. The data originate from a study of blood T cell repertoires in COVID-19. At the level of the study: There were acute and convalescent COVID-19 samples, and they came from the United States, Italy and Spain. Nucleic acid was either cDNA or gDNA, and it came from T cells, B-cell-depleted T cells, or PBMCs.

The length of the CDR3 is 13 residues. The germline gives CDR1 SGDLS, CDR2 YYNGEE. The V and J ends lost 1 base and 6 bases respectively, with 10 bases between them. The V gene is TRBV9, the J gene TRBJ1-1; no reliable D call. Sequencing used peripheral blood. The sequence came from a woman in her sixties with COVID-19, enrolled during active disease. The CDR3 DNA reads TGTGCCAGCAGCGTAATCCATGTTGCTGAAGCTTTCTTT. Amino acid sequence: CASSVIHVAEAFF.